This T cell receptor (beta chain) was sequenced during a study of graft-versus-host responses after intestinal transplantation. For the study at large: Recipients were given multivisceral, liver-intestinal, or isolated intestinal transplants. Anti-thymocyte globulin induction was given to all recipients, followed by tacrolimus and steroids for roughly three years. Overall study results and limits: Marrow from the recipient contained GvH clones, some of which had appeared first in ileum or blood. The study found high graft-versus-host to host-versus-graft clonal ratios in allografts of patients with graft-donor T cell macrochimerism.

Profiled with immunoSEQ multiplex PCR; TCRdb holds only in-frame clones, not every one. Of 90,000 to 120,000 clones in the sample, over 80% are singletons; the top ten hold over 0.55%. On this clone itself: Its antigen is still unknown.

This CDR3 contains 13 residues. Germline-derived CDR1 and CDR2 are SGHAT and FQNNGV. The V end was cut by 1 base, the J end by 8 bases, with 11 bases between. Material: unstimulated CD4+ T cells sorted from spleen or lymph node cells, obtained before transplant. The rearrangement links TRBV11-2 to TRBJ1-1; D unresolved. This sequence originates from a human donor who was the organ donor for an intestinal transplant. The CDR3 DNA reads TGTGCCAGCAGCTTAGTCCTTGGCATGGAAGCTTTCTTT. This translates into CASSLVLGMEAFF.